A selection of T cell receptor beta chains follows, all from one sample in a study of cytomegalovirus exposure and HLA in healthy donors. Repertoires were generated with immunoSEQ multiplex PCR, while TCRdb's copy carries only in-frame clones and drops some. The table has 130,000 to 150,000 clones, approximately 80% seen once. Sequencing was carried out using PBMCs. These TCRs come from a middle-aged man in good health and CMV-seropositive. CDR3s include the opening cysteine and the closing phenylalanine or tryptophan. Each record gives: D gene, J gene, clone size, V gene, CDR3 DNA, CDR3 protein. A D gene is named only where the DNA matches it firmly. Not all rows give a size; the values are once, few, many and, for expanded clones, a class.

d_gene: TRBD2; j_gene: TRBJ2-1; abundance: NA; v_gene: TRBV6-6; CDR3nt: TGTGCCAGCAGCCAGGCCCCGACTAGCAGGGAGCAGTTCTTC; CDR3aa: CASSQAPTSREQFF
d_gene: TRBD1; j_gene: TRBJ2-1; abundance: few; v_gene: TRBV25-1; CDR3nt: TGTGCCAGCAGTGCCCACAGGGGTATATCCTACAATGAGCAGTTCTTC; CDR3aa: CASSAHRGISYNEQFF
d_gene: NA; j_gene: TRBJ1-1; abundance: few; v_gene: TRBV30; CDR3nt: TGTGCCTGGATGGGGCAGGGGAACACTGAAGCTTTCTTT; CDR3aa: CAWMGQGNTEAFF
d_gene: TRBD2; j_gene: TRBJ2-3; abundance: NA; v_gene: TRBV9; CDR3nt: TGTGCCAGCAGCGCCGGGGGGATAATCACAGATACGCAGTATTTT; CDR3aa: CASSAGGIITDTQYF
d_gene: NA; j_gene: TRBJ1-2; abundance: NA; v_gene: TRBV27; CDR3nt: TGTGCCAGCAGTTTCAAGGAGAACTATGGCTACACCTTC; CDR3aa: CASSFKENYGYTF
d_gene: NA; j_gene: TRBJ2-5; abundance: NA; v_gene: TRBV7-8; CDR3nt: TGTGCCAGCAGCTCCGGGCAGGGTGGAGAGACCCAGTACTTC; CDR3aa: CASSSGQGGETQYF
d_gene: TRBD1; j_gene: TRBJ1-5; abundance: NA; v_gene: TRBV19; CDR3nt: TGTGCCAGTAGTATAAGCCAGGGGGGAAATCAGCCCCAGCATTTT; CDR3aa: CASSISQGGNQPQHF
d_gene: NA; j_gene: TRBJ2-7; abundance: NA; v_gene: TRBV11-3; CDR3nt: TGTGCCAGCAGCTTGGAGCAGGGAAGCGAGCAGTACTTC; CDR3aa: CASSLEQGSEQYF
d_gene: NA; j_gene: TRBJ2-5; abundance: NA; v_gene: TRBV11-1; CDR3nt: TGTGCCAGCAGCTTGCGTGGGGGGGAGACCCAGTACTTC; CDR3aa: CASSLRGGETQYF
d_gene: TRBD1; j_gene: TRBJ1-2; abundance: NA; v_gene: TRBV27; CDR3nt: TGTGCCAGCAGCACGGGACAGGGTATTAACTATGGCTACACCTTC; CDR3aa: CASSTGQGINYGYTF
d_gene: TRBD1; j_gene: TRBJ1-1; abundance: NA; v_gene: TRBV9; CDR3nt: TGTGCCAGCAGCGTAGACAGGGGCGCTACTTTGAACACTGAAGCTTTCTTT; CDR3aa: CASSVDRGATLNTEAFF
d_gene: TRBD1; j_gene: TRBJ2-7; abundance: few; v_gene: TRBV5-1; CDR3nt: TGCGCCAGCAGCGCCGACAGGGGGAAAACCTACGAGCAGTACTTC; CDR3aa: CASSADRGKTYEQYF
d_gene: TRBD1; j_gene: TRBJ2-7; abundance: NA; v_gene: TRBV30; CDR3nt: TGTGCCTGGAGTTTTAACTCCCCAGGGGGCGAGCAGTACTTC; CDR3aa: CAWSFNSPGGEQYF
d_gene: NA; j_gene: TRBJ1-5; abundance: NA; v_gene: TRBV2; CDR3nt: TGTGCCAGCAGAGGCCAGGAGGGAGGGCAGCCCCAGCATTTT; CDR3aa: CASRGQEGGQPQHF
d_gene: NA; j_gene: TRBJ2-2; abundance: NA; v_gene: TRBV19; CDR3nt: TGTGCCAGTAGTATTCAGCCGGACAGGAACACCGGGGAGCTGTTTTTT; CDR3aa: CASSIQPDRNTGELFF
d_gene: TRBD1; j_gene: TRBJ2-7; abundance: NA; v_gene: TRBV2; CDR3nt: TGTGCCAGCACCGGGACAGGGGTTTCGTACGAGCAGTACTTC; CDR3aa: CASTGTGVSYEQYF
d_gene: NA; j_gene: TRBJ2-1; abundance: NA; v_gene: TRBV5-1; CDR3nt: TGCGCCAGCAGCTTCCGGCAGGGCCCCTACAATGAGCAGTTCTTC; CDR3aa: CASSFRQGPYNEQFF
d_gene: TRBD2; j_gene: TRBJ2-1; abundance: NA; v_gene: TRBV19; CDR3nt: TGTGCCAGTCGCCTCCGGGCGGGAGGGGATGAGCAGTTCTTC; CDR3aa: CASRLRAGGDEQFF
d_gene: TRBD2; j_gene: TRBJ2-1; abundance: NA; v_gene: TRBV9; CDR3nt: TGTGCCAGCAGCGCAGCGGGGGGGATTTACAATGAGCAGTTCTTC; CDR3aa: CASSAAGGIYNEQFF
d_gene: NA; j_gene: TRBJ1-4; abundance: NA; v_gene: TRBV30; CDR3nt: TGTGCCTGGAGTGTTTGGCAGCGGAATGAAAAACTGTTTTTT; CDR3aa: CAWSVWQRNEKLFF
d_gene: TRBD2; j_gene: TRBJ2-1; abundance: NA; v_gene: TRBV9; CDR3nt: TGTGCCAGCAGCGTAGGAAATAGCGGGACCTACAATGAGCAGTTCTTC; CDR3aa: CASSVGNSGTYNEQFF
d_gene: NA; j_gene: TRBJ1-2; abundance: NA; v_gene: TRBV19; CDR3nt: TGTGCCAGTAGTTTACCGGGACTTCCATGGGAAGGCTACACCTTC; CDR3aa: CASSLPGLPWEGYTF
d_gene: NA; j_gene: TRBJ1-5; abundance: NA; v_gene: TRBV27; CDR3nt: TGTGCCAGCAGTTTTCTGAGGACAGATAGCAATCAGCCCCAGCATTTT; CDR3aa: CASSFLRTDSNQPQHF
d_gene: NA; j_gene: TRBJ2-7; abundance: NA; v_gene: TRBV19; CDR3nt: TGTGCCAGTAGTATGCTCCAGGGGTCTTACGAGCAGTACTTC; CDR3aa: CASSMLQGSYEQYF
d_gene: NA; j_gene: TRBJ2-1; abundance: NA; v_gene: TRBV4-2; CDR3nt: TGTGCCAGCAGCCAAGGGCTAGCGATCTACAATGAGCAGTTCTTC; CDR3aa: CASSQGLAIYNEQFF
d_gene: NA; j_gene: TRBJ2-1; abundance: NA; v_gene: TRBV5-5; CDR3nt: TGTGCCAGCACCTTTTCTTACAATGAGCAGTTCTTC; CDR3aa: CASTFSYNEQFF
d_gene: TRBD1; j_gene: TRBJ2-7; abundance: NA; v_gene: TRBV11-2; CDR3nt: TGTGCCAGCACTTGGGGGACAGGGAAAAGTATATCGGGCGAGCAGTACTTC; CDR3aa: CASTWGTGKSISGEQYF
d_gene: TRBD1; j_gene: TRBJ2-7; abundance: NA; v_gene: TRBV5-1; CDR3nt: TGCGCCAGCAGTTTCGGACAGGGCGACGAGCAGTACTTC; CDR3aa: CASSFGQGDEQYF
d_gene: NA; j_gene: TRBJ1-1; abundance: few; v_gene: TRBV12-5; CDR3nt: TGTGCTAGTGGTCAGCAGAGACAGTCAAGAGCTTTCTTT; CDR3aa: CASGQQRQSRAFF
d_gene: TRBD2; j_gene: TRBJ2-1; abundance: NA; v_gene: TRBV7-2; CDR3nt: TGTGCCAGCAGCTTCGCAGGGACTAGCGGGATCTATGAGCAGTTCTTC; CDR3aa: CASSFAGTSGIYEQFF
d_gene: NA; j_gene: TRBJ1-2; abundance: NA; v_gene: TRBV19; CDR3nt: TGTGCCAGTAGTATGGTCAGTACCTATGGCTACACCTTC; CDR3aa: CASSMVSTYGYTF
d_gene: NA; j_gene: TRBJ1-1; abundance: NA; v_gene: TRBV12-5; CDR3nt: TGTGCTAGTGGTTTCTCCCACATTGAAGCTTTCTTT; CDR3aa: CASGFSHIEAFF
d_gene: NA; j_gene: TRBJ1-5; abundance: NA; v_gene: TRBV10-3; CDR3nt: TGTGCCATCAGTGATACAGGGTTATCGAGCAATCAGCCCCAGCATTTT; CDR3aa: CAISDTGLSSNQPQHF
d_gene: TRBD1; j_gene: TRBJ2-7; abundance: NA; v_gene: TRBV2; CDR3nt: TGTGCCAGCAGGGCCCGGGACAGGGATACCTACGAGCAGTACTTC; CDR3aa: CASRARDRDTYEQYF
d_gene: TRBD1; j_gene: TRBJ2-3; abundance: NA; v_gene: TRBV18; CDR3nt: TGTGCCAGCCTCGGACAGGCTACAGATACGCAGTATTTT; CDR3aa: CASLGQATDTQYF
d_gene: NA; j_gene: TRBJ1-6; abundance: NA; v_gene: TRBV7-2; CDR3nt: TGTGCCAGCAGCTTCCAGGTCGGCCTCGCAATATTTAATTCACCCCTCCACTTT; CDR3aa: CASSFQVGLAIFNSPLHF
d_gene: TRBD2; j_gene: TRBJ2-1; abundance: NA; v_gene: TRBV4-1; CDR3nt: TGCGCCAGCAGCCCCGGACTAGGAGCCTCGGGTGAGCAGTTCTTC; CDR3aa: CASSPGLGASGEQFF
d_gene: TRBD1; j_gene: TRBJ1-1; abundance: NA; v_gene: TRBV19; CDR3nt: TGTGCCAGTAGTATAAGGGGGCGGGGTGAAGCTTTCTTT; CDR3aa: CASSIRGRGEAFF
d_gene: TRBD1; j_gene: TRBJ1-5; abundance: NA; v_gene: TRBV27; CDR3nt: TGTGCCAGCAGCCCGGGACAGCTCAATCAGCCCCAGCATTTT; CDR3aa: CASSPGQLNQPQHF
d_gene: NA; j_gene: TRBJ1-1; abundance: NA; v_gene: TRBV5-4; CDR3nt: TGTGCCAGCAGCCCGGAACTAGACCGCGCTGAAGCTTTCTTT; CDR3aa: CASSPELDRAEAFF
d_gene: TRBD1; j_gene: TRBJ2-7; abundance: NA; v_gene: TRBV2; CDR3nt: TGTGCCAGCAGGGCAGGGGGCTGGGAGCAGTACTTC; CDR3aa: CASRAGGWEQYF
d_gene: TRBD2; j_gene: TRBJ2-1; abundance: NA; v_gene: TRBV7-2; CDR3nt: TGTGCCAGCAGCTTTGCGGGGGGTCCGAATGAGCAGTTCTTC; CDR3aa: CASSFAGGPNEQFF
d_gene: NA; j_gene: TRBJ1-2; abundance: NA; v_gene: TRBV11-3; CDR3nt: TGTGCCAGCAGCCCGGACAGAGGAAGGGGCTACACCTTC; CDR3aa: CASSPDRGRGYTF
d_gene: TRBD1; j_gene: TRBJ1-5; abundance: NA; v_gene: TRBV7-8; CDR3nt: TGTGCCAGCAGCCCGACAGGGAATCAGCCCCAGCATTTT; CDR3aa: CASSPTGNQPQHF
d_gene: NA; j_gene: TRBJ1-4; abundance: NA; v_gene: TRBV18; CDR3nt: TGTGCCAGCTCACCACAAGGCGAAGGGAGAACTAATGAAAAACTGTTTTTT; CDR3aa: CASSPQGEGRTNEKLFF
d_gene: NA; j_gene: TRBJ2-2; abundance: NA; v_gene: TRBV7-3; CDR3nt: TGTGCCACCAGGGGCCCAAATGGGGAGCTGTTTTTT; CDR3aa: CATRGPNGELFF
d_gene: TRBD1; j_gene: TRBJ1-6; abundance: NA; v_gene: TRBV6-5; CDR3nt: TGTGCCAGCAGTTACGGGACAGTTTATGGTTCCCTCCACTTT; CDR3aa: CASSYGTVYGSLHF
d_gene: NA; j_gene: TRBJ2-3; abundance: few; v_gene: TRBV9; CDR3nt: TGTGCCAGCAGCGCCATACAGGGCGCAGATACGCAGTATTTT; CDR3aa: CASSAIQGADTQYF
d_gene: NA; j_gene: TRBJ1-4; abundance: NA; v_gene: TRBV4-3; CDR3nt: TGCGCCAGCAGCCAGCCCGGTGGAGGAGAAAAACTGTTTTTT; CDR3aa: CASSQPGGGEKLFF
d_gene: NA; j_gene: TRBJ2-1; abundance: NA; v_gene: TRBV7-2; CDR3nt: TGTGCCAGCCTCCTCGGAGTCAATGAGCAGTTCTTC; CDR3aa: CASLLGVNEQFF
d_gene: NA; j_gene: TRBJ1-1; abundance: NA; v_gene: TRBV6-6; CDR3nt: TGTGCCAGCAGTTTGACAGCTGAAGCTTTCTTT; CDR3aa: CASSLTAEAFF
d_gene: TRBD1; j_gene: TRBJ2-1; abundance: once; v_gene: TRBV15; CDR3nt: TGTGCCACCAGCTACGAACAGGGGGCTCTATACAATGAGCAGTTCTTC; CDR3aa: CATSYEQGALYNEQFF
d_gene: NA; j_gene: TRBJ2-7; abundance: NA; v_gene: TRBV30; CDR3nt: TGTGCCTGGAGTGTAAGAGGAGCCGGGTACGAGCAGTACTTC; CDR3aa: CAWSVRGAGYEQYF
d_gene: NA; j_gene: TRBJ1-2; abundance: NA; v_gene: TRBV10-3; CDR3nt: TGTGCCATCAGTGGGACAGCTCTCTACTATGGCTACACCTTC; CDR3aa: CAISGTALYYGYTF
d_gene: NA; j_gene: TRBJ1-1; abundance: NA; v_gene: TRBV6-5; CDR3nt: TGTGCCAGCAGTTCATACTCTGGGGCGAACACTGAAGCTTTCTTT; CDR3aa: CASSSYSGANTEAFF
d_gene: TRBD2; j_gene: TRBJ2-7; abundance: NA; v_gene: TRBV30; CDR3nt: TGTGCCTGGAGTTACGGACTAGCGGGAGGCGAGCAGTACTTC; CDR3aa: CAWSYGLAGGEQYF
d_gene: TRBD1; j_gene: TRBJ2-1; abundance: NA; v_gene: TRBV19; CDR3nt: TGTGCCAGTAGTACCCGGGACAGTTCCCTTTACAATGAGCAGTTCTTC; CDR3aa: CASSTRDSSLYNEQFF